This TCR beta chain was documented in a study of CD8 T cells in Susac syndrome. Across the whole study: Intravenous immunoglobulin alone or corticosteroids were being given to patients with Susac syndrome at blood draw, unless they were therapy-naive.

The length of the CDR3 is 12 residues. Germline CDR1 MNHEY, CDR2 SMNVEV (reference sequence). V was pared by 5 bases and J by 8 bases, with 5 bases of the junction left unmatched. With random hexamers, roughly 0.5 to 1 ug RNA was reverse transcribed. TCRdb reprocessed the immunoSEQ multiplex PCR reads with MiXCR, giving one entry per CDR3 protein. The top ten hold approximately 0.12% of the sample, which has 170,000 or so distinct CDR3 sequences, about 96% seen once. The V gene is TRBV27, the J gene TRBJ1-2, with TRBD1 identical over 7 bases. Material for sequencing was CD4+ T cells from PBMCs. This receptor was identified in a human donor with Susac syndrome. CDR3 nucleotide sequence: TGTGCCAGCAGTCCTCAGGGGGGCGGCTACACCTTC. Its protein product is CASSPQGGGYTF.